The T cell receptor (beta chain) described here comes from a study of response to subunit inactivated influenza vaccine. Study-level points and caveats: It was the authors' suggestion that each seasonal influenza vaccination recruits few new T cells.

From the RT-PCR reads, TCRdb called clonotypes with MiXCR, one entry per CDR3 protein. Of fewer than 600,000 distinct CDR3 sequences in the sample, approximately 7.7% were seen once. Worth noting for this clonotype: The antigen is unknown. The junction shows a germline mismatch at one end, possibly a read error.

The sequences come from PBMCs from blood, collected roughly 24 months after vaccination. The sequence was obtained from a man aged 50-75 years who received an inactivated influenza vaccine.

The CDR3 DNA reads as TGTGCCAGCATCTTGGAAAGGGGCAGCCTTGAAGCTTTCTTT. Translating it yields CASILERGSLEAFF. The chain joins TRBV5-6 to TRBJ1-1; possible D gene TRBD1, 5 bases. In germline, CDR1 is SGHDT, CDR2 YYEEEE. The CDR3 covers 14 residues. Full variable domain (outside the CDR3, taken from reference TRBV5-6 and TRBJ1-1): DAGVTQSPTHLIKTRGQQVTLRCSPKSGHDTVSWYQQALGQGPQFIFQYYEEEERQRGNFPDRFSGHQFPNYSSELNVNALLLGDSALYLCASILERGSLEAFFGQGTRLTVV.